This T cell receptor (beta chain) was retrieved from a study of CD8 T cells in Susac syndrome (dated 2019 in TCRdb). Regarding the study in general: Whether CD8+ T cell activation and differentiation in Susac syndrome was antigen driven was tested using repertoire sequencing. Study-level results and caveats: The number of individuals in the TCR sequencing and HLA analysis was acknowledged as relatively small.

Based on the germline V gene, the CDR1 and CDR2 sequences are SGHVS and FQNEAQ. From cysteine to phenylalanine, the CDR3 is 15 amino acids long. The sequence is cut down to CDR3 DNA, 45 bases in frame from base 1. V lost 8 bases and J lost 0 bases; the stretch between them is 13 bases long. RNA was extracted using the RNeasy kit, and roughly 0.45 to 1 microgram was reverse transcribed with random hexamers. The immunoSEQ multiplex PCR assay, covering 54 Vbeta and 13 Jbeta segments, was used to amplify TCR beta CDR3 regions. Bias from PCR amplification was corrected by using a synthetic template baseline for primer optimization and for computational correction. The authors' pipeline ran thus. Reads were annotated to V, D and J genes per IMGT and analyzed with immunoSEQ Analyzer, keeping only productive sequences. Clonality was calculated as one minus the Shannon entropy normalized by log2 of the number of productive unique sequences. For each patient and control, public and private clones were evaluated within the 100 most prevalent clones. Susac-specific clones were defined as absent from healthy and MS cohorts, around 1,000 published viral clones and other ImmuneACCESS disease sequences. TCRdb reprocessed the public reads (quality trimming at Q25 with fastp, clone calling with MiXCR) and kept in-frame beta chains. Each CDR3 protein appears once, grouped with its most common genes and DNA. TCRdb, rather than the study authors, made the V and J calls. This sample has approximately 71,000 distinct CDR3 sequences in its table, and over 95% of those were observed once. 0.1% to 0.12% of the sample rests with the top ten.

As regards this clonotype: The specificity of this receptor is unknown. Per-base quality was not reported, and no clone a single base away is much larger than it.

High-throughput TCR beta sequencing profiled peripheral blood CD8+ and CD4+ T cells from healthy donors, Susac syndrome patients and multiple sclerosis patients. Treatment-naive patients with stable or active relapsing-remitting disease fulfilling revised McDonald criteria were used as multiple sclerosis controls. CD8+ TEMRA cells were enriched by FACS, while bulk CD8+ and CD4+ T cells were purified by magnetic negative isolation. Blood was collected in EDTA tubes and processed within 24 hours, with PBMCs isolated through density gradient centrifugation. PBMCs intended for TCR sequencing were cryopreserved in liquid nitrogen and thawed later in a water bath at 37 degrees C. The sorted or isolated CD4+, CD8+ and CD8+ TEMRA cells reached a purity of at least 90%.

The sequence derives from a human donor with multiple sclerosis. The V and J genes are TRBV7-8 and TRBJ2-2; matching of 5 bases hints at TRBD2 as the D gene. The material sequenced was CD4+ T cells from PBMCs. The DNA sequence follows: TGTGCCAGCCCTCCCGGGGTAACGAACACCGGGGAGCTGTTTTTT. It translates to CASPPGVTNTGELFF.